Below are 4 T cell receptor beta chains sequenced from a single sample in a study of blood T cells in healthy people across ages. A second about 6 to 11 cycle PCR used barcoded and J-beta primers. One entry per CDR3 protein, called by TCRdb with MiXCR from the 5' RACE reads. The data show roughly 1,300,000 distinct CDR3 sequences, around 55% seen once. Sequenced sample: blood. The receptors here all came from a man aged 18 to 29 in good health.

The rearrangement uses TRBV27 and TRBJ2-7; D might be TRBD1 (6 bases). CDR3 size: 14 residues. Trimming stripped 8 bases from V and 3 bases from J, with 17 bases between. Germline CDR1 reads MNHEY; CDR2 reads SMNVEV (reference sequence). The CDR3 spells CASGRTADVYEQYF. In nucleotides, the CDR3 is TGTGCCAGCGGTCGGACAGCGGACGTCTACGAGCAGTACTTC.

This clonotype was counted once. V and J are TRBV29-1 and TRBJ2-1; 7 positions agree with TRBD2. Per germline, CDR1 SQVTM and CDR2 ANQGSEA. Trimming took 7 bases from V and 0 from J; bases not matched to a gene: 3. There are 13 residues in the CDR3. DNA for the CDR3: TGCAGCGAAGCGGGGAGCTCCTACAATGAGCAGTTCTTC. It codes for CSEAGSSYNEQFF.

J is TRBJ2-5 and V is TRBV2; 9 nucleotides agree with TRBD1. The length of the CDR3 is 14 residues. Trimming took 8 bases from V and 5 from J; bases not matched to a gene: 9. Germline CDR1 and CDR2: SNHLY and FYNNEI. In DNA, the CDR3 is TGTGCCAGCTCGGGACAGGGAAGTGTCGAGACCCAGTACTTC. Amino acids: CASSGQGSVETQYF.

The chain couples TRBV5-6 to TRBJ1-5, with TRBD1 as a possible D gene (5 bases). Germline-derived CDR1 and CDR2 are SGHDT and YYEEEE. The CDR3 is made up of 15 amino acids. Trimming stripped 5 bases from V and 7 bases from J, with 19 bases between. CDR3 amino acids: CASSHWGGGIQPQHF. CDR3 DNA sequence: TGTGCCAGCAGTCATTGGGGTGGGGGAATCCAGCCCCAGCATTTT.